This entry is about one TCR beta chain. Its specificity is unknown. The data are from a study of CXCR3-negative and CXCR3-positive naive CD8 T cells. Background on the study: TRB reads totalled about 140 million, about 1.5 +/- 0.3 million per library.

The sorter processed each CD8+ T cell subset in triplicate at roughly 300,000 cells apiece. The study's findings and limits: Comparison of naive CXCR3-negative and CXCR3-positive cells revealed similar TRBV-TRBJ usage, while memory cells differed. Naive cells that were CXCR3-positive had more hydrophobic TRB CDR3s (compared with CXCR3-negative naive cells).

The CDR3 is made up of 16 amino acids. From germline, CDR1 is MNHNS and CDR2 SASEGT. Libraries were UMI-labeled 5' RACE TRB cDNA. TCRdb derives one entry per CDR3 protein from the 5' RACE reads, leaving out DNA. The sample is made up of tens of thousands of distinct CDR3 sequences, and the top ten hold about 0.49% of it. Sequences were obtained from naive CXCR3+ CD8+ T cells from blood. Noted subset: CD45RO-CCR7+CD27+CD95- naive CD8+ T cells expressing CXCR3 (TNR3+). This clonotype was obtained from a human donor in good health. Some clones in this sample may be carry-over from other donors' samples. The chain combines TRBV6-1 with TRBJ2-7. The CDR3 reads CASSFPLAGGPYEQYF.